This record covers a single T cell receptor (beta chain). This sample is part of a study of cytomegalovirus exposure and HLA in healthy donors. The CDR3 contains 16 residues. CDR1 is MGHRA and CDR2 is YSYEKL in the germline V gene. Trimming removed 3 bases from V and 2 bases from J; junction bases left unmatched: 9. In the PCR, 60 Vbeta and 13 Jbeta primers were used. Profiled with immunoSEQ multiplex PCR; TCRdb holds only in-frame clones, not every one. The data contain 150,000 or so clones, 84% of them seen just once; the ten biggest clones take up around 0.41%. What was sequenced was PBMCs. The rearrangement uses TRBV4-1 and TRBJ1-2; 7 positions match TRBD1. The receptor comes from a boy aged 2 to 9 in good health and CMV-seronegative. CDR3 DNA sequence: TGCGCCAGCAGCCAGTCCCCGGGACAGCTAAACTATGGCTACACCTTC. It yields the protein CASSQSPGQLNYGYTF.